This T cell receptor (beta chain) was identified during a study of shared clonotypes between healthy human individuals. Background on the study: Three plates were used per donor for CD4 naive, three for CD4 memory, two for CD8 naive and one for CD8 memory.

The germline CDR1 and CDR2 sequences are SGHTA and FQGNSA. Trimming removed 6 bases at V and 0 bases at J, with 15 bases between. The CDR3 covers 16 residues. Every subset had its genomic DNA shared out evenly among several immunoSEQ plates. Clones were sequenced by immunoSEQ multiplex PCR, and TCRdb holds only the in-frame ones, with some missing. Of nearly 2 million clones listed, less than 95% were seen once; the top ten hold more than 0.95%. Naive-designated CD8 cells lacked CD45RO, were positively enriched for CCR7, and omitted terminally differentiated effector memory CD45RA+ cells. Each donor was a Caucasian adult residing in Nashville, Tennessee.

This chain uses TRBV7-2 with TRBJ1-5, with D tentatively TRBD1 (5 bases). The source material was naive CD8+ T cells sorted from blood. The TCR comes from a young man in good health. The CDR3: CASSFDKRGSNQPQHF. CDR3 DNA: TGTGCCAGCAGTTTTGATAAGAGGGGTAGCAATCAGCCCCAGCATTTT.